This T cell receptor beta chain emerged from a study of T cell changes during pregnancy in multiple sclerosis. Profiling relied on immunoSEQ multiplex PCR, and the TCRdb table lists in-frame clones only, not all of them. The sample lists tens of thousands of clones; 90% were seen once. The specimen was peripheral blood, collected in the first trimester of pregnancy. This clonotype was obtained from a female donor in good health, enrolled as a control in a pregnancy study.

The CDR3 DNA reads as TGCGCCAGCAGCTTACTACAGGGGGTTTACAATGAGCAGTTCTTC. It is translated as CASSLLQGVYNEQFF. The chain is built from TRBV5-1 and TRBJ2-1; 8 bases line up with TRBD1. Germline V gene lookup returns CDR1 SGHRS and CDR2 YFSETQ. This CDR3 is built from 15 residues. V shed 2 bases, J shed 4 bases, and the junction held 5 bases outside the gene matches.